These 16 T cell receptor beta chains came from one sample sequenced in a study of shared clonotypes between healthy human individuals. Profiling relied on immunoSEQ multiplex PCR, and the TCRdb table lists in-frame clones only, not all of them. The sample carries fewer than 700,000 clones, 85% to 95% recorded once. Naive CD8 cells, CD45RO-negative and positively selected for CCR7, excluded terminally differentiated effector memory CD45RA+ cells. Sequencing used naive CD8+ T cells sorted from blood. The receptor set was obtained from a woman in her twenties or thirties in good health.

The CDR3 here is CASSLVTSGVDEQFF. The CDR3 DNA follows: TGTGCCAGCAGCCTTGTGACTAGCGGGGTCGATGAGCAGTTCTTC. The chain joins TRBV7-9 to TRBJ2-1; 11 bases line up with TRBD2. This CDR3 has 15 amino acids. Trimming took 5 bases from V and 8 from J; bases not matched to a gene: 8. Germline V CDR1 and CDR2: SEHNR, FQNEAQ (reference sequence).

The rearrangement uses TRBV19 and TRBJ2-7; 7 nucleotides align to TRBD1. There are 13 residues in the CDR3. Germline loops: CDR1 LNHDA, CDR2 SQIVND (reference sequence). The trim removed 5 bases at V and 6 bases at J, leaving 7 bases unmatched. This chain's CDR3 is CASSHRGQSEQYF. CDR3 DNA sequence: TGTGCCAGTAGTCATAGGGGGCAATCCGAGCAGTACTTC.

The chain is built from TRBV11-2 and TRBJ2-7; 7 bases are a match to TRBD1. J gave up 2 bases and V 1 base, and 5 bases lay outside the gene matches. The germline V gene has CDR1 SGHAT and CDR2 FQNNGV. CDR3 length: 15 residues. DNA for the CDR3: TGTGCCAGCAGCTTAGGACAGGGCTTAGCCTACGAGCAGTACTTC. It specifies CASSLGQGLAYEQYF.

This chain links TRBV5-1 with TRBJ2-7; 12 nucleotides agree with TRBD2. The V segment lost 3 bases and the J segment 6 bases; nucleotides outside the gene matches: 19. Germline V gives CDR1 SGHRS, CDR2 YFSETQ. The CDR3 length is 19 residues. The CDR3 DNA reads TGCGCCAGCAGCTCACACGACGGACCATCTAGCGGGAGGGTCGGCGAGCAGTACTTC. It specifies CASSSHDGPSSGRVGEQYF.

The V gene is TRBV13, the J gene TRBJ2-5, with TRBD2 identical over 7 bases. This CDR3 contains 17 residues. The ends lost 1 base at V and 0 bases at J; junction bases unmatched: 8. Germline V gene data show CDR1 as PRHDT and CDR2 as FYEKMQ (reference sequence). The DNA of the CDR3 is TGTGCCAGCAGCTTAGATCCCGGGACTACCTACCAAGAGACCCAGTACTTC. It encodes CASSLDPGTTYQETQYF.

With respect to this clone: In the same sample, other DNA sequences code for this CDR3. The rearrangement joins TRBV7-6 to TRBJ2-1, with D possibly TRBD2 on 6 matching bases. Trimming shortened V by 0 bases and J by 0 bases, and 6 bases separated the two germline ends. CDR3 length: 15 amino acids. Germline values: CDR1 SGHVS, CDR2 FNYEAQ. Here the CDR3 DNA reads TGTGCCAGCAGCTTAGCCGGGAGCTCCTACAATGAGCAGTTCTTC. The encoded protein is CASSLAGSSYNEQFF. Variable domain in full (rest from reference TRBV7-6 and TRBJ2-1): GAGVSQSPRYKVTKRGQDVALRCDPISGHVSLYWYRQALGQGPEFLTYFNYEAQQDKSGLPNDRFSAERPEGSISTLTIQRTEQRDSAMYRCASSLAGSSYNEQFFGPGTRLTVL.

The V call is TRBV29-1, the J call TRBJ1-2; TRBD1 agrees at 8 bases. The CDR3 consists of 13 residues. The junction had 4 bases not matched to a gene; V was cut back by 3 bases and J by 4 bases. Germline V lookup: CDR1 SQVTM, CDR2 ANQGSEA. The CDR3 protein is CSVDDRGPYGYTF. The CDR3 region has the DNA TGCAGCGTTGACGACAGGGGTCCCTATGGCTACACCTTC.

This clone has only one observation. The chain carries TRBV6-6 and TRBJ2-1, with D possibly being TRBD1 (5 bases). CDR3 size: 14 residues. The V end was cut by 5 bases, the J end by 3 bases, with 11 bases between. Germline CDR1 MNHNY, CDR2 SVGAGI (reference sequence). This CDR3 is CASSNRTGYNEQFF. The CDR3 bases are TGTGCCAGCAGTAACAGGACGGGCTACAATGAGCAGTTCTTC.

The rearrangement uses TRBV7-8 and TRBJ1-3; 7 bases match TRBD1. The CDR3 covers 18 residues. Germline loops: CDR1 SGHVS, CDR2 FQNEAQ. V lost 5 bases and J lost 0; bases outside the gene matches: 13. Here the CDR3 DNA reads TGTGCCAGCAGCCGAGGAAGGAAAGGGACAGCCTCTGGAAACACCATATATTTT. Its protein is CASSRGRKGTASGNTIYF.

This chain uses TRBV11-1 with TRBJ1-4; the D gene is possibly TRBD1 (6 bases). CDR1 is SGHAT and CDR2 is FQDESV in the germline V gene (reference sequence). The CDR3 has 15 amino acids. The ends were cut back, 5 bases at V and 8 bases at J, with 18 bases in the middle. DNA for the CDR3: TGTGCCAGCAGCCCCACGACAGGAAACCACGAAAAACTGTTTTTT. It codes for CASSPTTGNHEKLFF. The full variable domain, in which reference TRBV11-1 and TRBJ1-4 provide the parts outside the CDR3, is EAEVAQSPRYKITEKSQAVAFWCDPISGHATLYWYRQILGQGPELLVQFQDESVVDDSQLPKDRFSAERLKGVDSTLKIQPAELGDSAMYLCASSPTTGNHEKLFFGSGTQLSVL.

The genes are TRBV28 and TRBJ2-2; TRBD2 aligns across 9 bases. The CDR3 is 15 amino acids. Germline assignment: CDR1 MDHEN and CDR2 SYDVKM. V lost 6 bases and J lost 7; bases outside the gene matches: 9. This CDR3 is CASSRLAEGVGELFF. In DNA form, the CDR3 reads TGTGCCAGCAGCCGACTAGCGGAAGGGGTCGGGGAGCTGTTTTTT.

The CDR3 here is CASRPPTAETASGGYTF. The CDR3 DNA reads as TGTGCCAGCAGACCTCCCACGGCAGAGACAGCTTCTGGAGGCTACACCTTC. The chain recombines TRBV7-9 with TRBJ1-2; D may be TRBD1 (5 bases). The CDR3 covers 17 residues. Trimming left V 6 bases short and J 8 bases short, with 28 bases between. Germline loops: CDR1 SEHNR, CDR2 FQNEAQ (reference sequence).

The chain carries TRBV11-3 and TRBJ2-1, with 15 positions matching TRBD2. Germline trimming cut 5 bases from V and 4 bases from J; bases unmatched to any gene: 12. Germline V lookup: CDR1 SGHNT, CDR2 YENEEA. The CDR3 is 19 amino acids. This CDR3 reads CASSPGLAGGPTYYNEQFF. As DNA, the CDR3 is TGTGCCAGCAGCCCGGGACTAGCGGGAGGCCCCACCTATTACAATGAGCAGTTCTTC.

In this sample, this clone turned up once. V is TRBV5-8 and J is TRBJ1-3; D is unresolved. This CDR3 region has 16 residues. The germline V gene has CDR1 SGHTS and CDR2 YDEGEE. Deletions cut 0 bases from V and 4 bases from J, with 14 bases between. The DNA of the CDR3 is TGTGCCAGCAGCTTGGTCATCCGGGTCTCAGGAAACACCATATATTTT. Translated: CASSLVIRVSGNTIYF. Combining the CDR3 with reference TRBV5-8 and TRBJ1-3 gives the whole variable domain EAGVTQSPTHLIKTRGQQATLRCSPISGHTSVYWYQQALGLGLQFLLWYDEGEERNRGNFPPRFSGRQFPNYSSELNVNALELEDSALYLCASSLVIRVSGNTIYFGEGSWLTVV.

This chain links TRBV5-6 with TRBJ2-7, with 7 bases matching TRBD2. CDR1 is SGHDT, CDR2 YYEEEE, per germline. This CDR3 contains 16 residues. The trim removed 3 bases at V and 0 bases at J, leaving 9 bases unmatched. CDR3 residues: CASSWGSGAASYEQYF. In DNA form, the CDR3 reads TGTGCCAGCAGCTGGGGAAGCGGGGCCGCCTCCTACGAGCAGTACTTC.

The chain is built from TRBV5-6 and TRBJ1-3; 7 bases line up with TRBD1. Germline CDR1 is SGHDT and CDR2 is YYEEEE. The V gene end was trimmed by 3 bases and the J gene end by 0 bases; junction bases not matched to a gene: 3. CDR3 size: 15 residues. CDR3: CASSWGTDSGNTIYF. In DNA, the CDR3 is TGTGCCAGCAGCTGGGGGACAGACTCTGGAAACACCATATATTTT.